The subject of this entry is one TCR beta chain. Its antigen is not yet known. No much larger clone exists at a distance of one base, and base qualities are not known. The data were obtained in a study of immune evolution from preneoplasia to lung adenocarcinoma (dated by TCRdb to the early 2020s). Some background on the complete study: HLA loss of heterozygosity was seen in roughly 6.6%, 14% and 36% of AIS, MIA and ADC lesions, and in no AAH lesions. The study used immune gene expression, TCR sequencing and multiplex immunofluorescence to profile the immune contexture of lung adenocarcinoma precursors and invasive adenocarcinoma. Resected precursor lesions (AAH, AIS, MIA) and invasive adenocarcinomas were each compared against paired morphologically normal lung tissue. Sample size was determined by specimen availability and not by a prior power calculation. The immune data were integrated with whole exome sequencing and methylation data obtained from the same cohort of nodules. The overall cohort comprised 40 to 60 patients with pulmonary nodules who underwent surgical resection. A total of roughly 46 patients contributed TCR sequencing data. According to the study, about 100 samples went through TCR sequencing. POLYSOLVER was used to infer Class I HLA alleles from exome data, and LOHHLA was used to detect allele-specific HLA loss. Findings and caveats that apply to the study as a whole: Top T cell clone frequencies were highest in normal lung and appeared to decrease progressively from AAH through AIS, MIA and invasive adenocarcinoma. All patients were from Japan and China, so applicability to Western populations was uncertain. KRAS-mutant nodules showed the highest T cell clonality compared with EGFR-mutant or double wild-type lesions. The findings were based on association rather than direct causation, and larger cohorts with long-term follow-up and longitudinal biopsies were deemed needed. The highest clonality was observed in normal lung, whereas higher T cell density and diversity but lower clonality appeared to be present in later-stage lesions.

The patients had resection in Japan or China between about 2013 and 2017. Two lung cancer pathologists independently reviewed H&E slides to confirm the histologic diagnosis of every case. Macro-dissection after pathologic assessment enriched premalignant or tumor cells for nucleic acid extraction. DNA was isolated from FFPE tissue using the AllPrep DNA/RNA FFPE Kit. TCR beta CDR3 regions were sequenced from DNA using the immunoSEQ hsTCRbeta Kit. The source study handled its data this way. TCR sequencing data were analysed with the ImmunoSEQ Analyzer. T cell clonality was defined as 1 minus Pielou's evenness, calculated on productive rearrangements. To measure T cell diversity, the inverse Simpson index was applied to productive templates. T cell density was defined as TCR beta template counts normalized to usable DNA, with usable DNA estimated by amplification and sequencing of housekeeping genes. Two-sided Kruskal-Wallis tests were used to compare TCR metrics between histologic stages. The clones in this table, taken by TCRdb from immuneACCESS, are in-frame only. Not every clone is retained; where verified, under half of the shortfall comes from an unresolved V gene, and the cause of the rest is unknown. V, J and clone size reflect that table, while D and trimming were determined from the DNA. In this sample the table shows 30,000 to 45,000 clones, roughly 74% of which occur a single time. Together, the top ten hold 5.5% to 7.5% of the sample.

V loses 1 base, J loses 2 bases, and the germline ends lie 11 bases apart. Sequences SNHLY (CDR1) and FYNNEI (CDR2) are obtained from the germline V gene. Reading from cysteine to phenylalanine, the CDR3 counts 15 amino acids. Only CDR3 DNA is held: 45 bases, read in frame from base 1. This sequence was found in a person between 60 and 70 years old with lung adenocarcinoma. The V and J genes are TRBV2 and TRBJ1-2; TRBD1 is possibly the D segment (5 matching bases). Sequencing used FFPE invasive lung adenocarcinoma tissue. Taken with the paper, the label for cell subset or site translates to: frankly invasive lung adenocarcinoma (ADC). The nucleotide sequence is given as TGTGCCAGCAGTGAAGGTTGGGGGGGGAACTATGGCTACACCTTC. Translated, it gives CASSEGWGGNYGYTF. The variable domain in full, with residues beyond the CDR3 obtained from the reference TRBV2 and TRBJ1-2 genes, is EPEVTQTPSHQVTQMGQEVILRCVPISNHLYFYWYRQILGQKVEFLVSFYNNEISEKSEIFDDQFSVERPDGSNFTLKIRSTKLEDSAMYFCASSEGWGGNYGYTFGSGTRLTVV.